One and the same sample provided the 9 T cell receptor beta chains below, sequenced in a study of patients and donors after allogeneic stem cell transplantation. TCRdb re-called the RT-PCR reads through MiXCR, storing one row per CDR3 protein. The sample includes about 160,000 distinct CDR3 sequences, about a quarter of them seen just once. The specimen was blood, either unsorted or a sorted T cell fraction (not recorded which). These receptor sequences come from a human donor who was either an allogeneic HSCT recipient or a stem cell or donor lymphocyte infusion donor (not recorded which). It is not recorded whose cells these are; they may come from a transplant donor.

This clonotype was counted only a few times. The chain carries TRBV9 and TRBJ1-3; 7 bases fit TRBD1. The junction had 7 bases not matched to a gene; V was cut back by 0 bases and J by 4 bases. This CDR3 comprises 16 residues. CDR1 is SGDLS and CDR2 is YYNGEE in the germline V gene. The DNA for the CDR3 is TGTGCCAGCAGCGTAGGGCGACAGGGAGGCGGAAACACCATATATTTT. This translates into CASSVGRQGGGNTIYF.

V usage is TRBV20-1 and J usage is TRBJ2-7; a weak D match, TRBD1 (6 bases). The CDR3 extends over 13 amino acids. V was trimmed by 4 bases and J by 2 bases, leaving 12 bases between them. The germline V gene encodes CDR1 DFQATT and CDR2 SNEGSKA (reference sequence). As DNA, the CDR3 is TGCAGTGCTACCACCACAGGGACCTACGAGCAGTACTTC. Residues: CSATTTGTYEQYF.

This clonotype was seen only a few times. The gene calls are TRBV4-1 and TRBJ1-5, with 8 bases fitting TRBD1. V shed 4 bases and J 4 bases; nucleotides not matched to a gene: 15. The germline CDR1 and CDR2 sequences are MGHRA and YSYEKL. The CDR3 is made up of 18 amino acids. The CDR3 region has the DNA TGCGCCAGCAGCCTCTTTCTTCTTGGACAGGGATTAAATCAGCCCCAGCATTTT. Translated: CASSLFLLGQGLNQPQHF.

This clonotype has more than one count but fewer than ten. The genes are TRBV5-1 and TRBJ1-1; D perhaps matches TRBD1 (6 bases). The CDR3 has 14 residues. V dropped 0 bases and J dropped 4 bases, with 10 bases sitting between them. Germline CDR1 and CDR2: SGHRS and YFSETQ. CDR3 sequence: CASSLVGGTTEAFF. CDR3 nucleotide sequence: TGCGCCAGCAGCTTGGTAGGGGGGACCACTGAAGCTTTCTTT.

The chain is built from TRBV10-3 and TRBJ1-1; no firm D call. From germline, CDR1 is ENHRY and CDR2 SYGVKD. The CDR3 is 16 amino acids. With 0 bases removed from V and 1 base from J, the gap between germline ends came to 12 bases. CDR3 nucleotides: TGTGCCATCAGTGAGTCCCAGTCCAGCCGGAACACTGAAGCTTTCTTT. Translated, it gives CAISESQSSRNTEAFF.

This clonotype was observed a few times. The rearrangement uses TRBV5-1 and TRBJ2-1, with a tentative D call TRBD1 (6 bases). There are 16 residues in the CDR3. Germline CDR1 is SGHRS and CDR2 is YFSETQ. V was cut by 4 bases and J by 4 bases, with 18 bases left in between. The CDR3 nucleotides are TGCGCCAGCAGCGGGGGAACACAGGGATTTTACAATGAGCAGTTCTTC. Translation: CASSGGTQGFYNEQFF.

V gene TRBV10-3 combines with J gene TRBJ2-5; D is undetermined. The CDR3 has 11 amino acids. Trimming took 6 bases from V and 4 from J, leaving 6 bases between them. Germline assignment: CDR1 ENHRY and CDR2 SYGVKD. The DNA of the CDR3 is TGTGCCATCAGCAAAGGAGAGACCCAGTACTTC. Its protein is CAISKGETQYF.

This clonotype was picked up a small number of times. The CDR3 protein is CASSAGSQGTGELFF. In nucleotides, the CDR3 is TGTGCCAGCAGCGCCGGGAGCCAGGGCACCGGGGAGCTGTTTTTT. The gene calls are TRBV6-8 and TRBJ2-2; perhaps TRBD2 as D (6 bases). The CDR3 length is 15 residues. CDR1 and CDR2 from the germline V gene are MNHGY and SAAAGT. Trimming pared 6 bases from V and 4 bases from J, leaving 15 bases between.

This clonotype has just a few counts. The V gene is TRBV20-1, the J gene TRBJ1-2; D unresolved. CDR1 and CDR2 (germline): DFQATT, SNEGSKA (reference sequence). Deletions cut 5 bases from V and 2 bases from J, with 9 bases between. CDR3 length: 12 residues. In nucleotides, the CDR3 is TGCAGTGCTTTCCAATCGAACTATGGCTACACCTTC. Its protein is CSAFQSNYGYTF.